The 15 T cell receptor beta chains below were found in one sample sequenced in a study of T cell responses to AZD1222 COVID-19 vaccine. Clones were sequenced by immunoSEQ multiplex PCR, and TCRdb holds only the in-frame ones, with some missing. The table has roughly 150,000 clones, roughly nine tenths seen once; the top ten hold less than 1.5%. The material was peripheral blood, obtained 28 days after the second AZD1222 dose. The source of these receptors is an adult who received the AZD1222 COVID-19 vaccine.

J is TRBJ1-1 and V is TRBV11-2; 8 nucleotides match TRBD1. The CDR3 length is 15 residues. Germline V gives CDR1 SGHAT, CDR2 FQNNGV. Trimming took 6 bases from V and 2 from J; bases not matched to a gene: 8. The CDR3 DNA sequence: TGTGCCAGCAGTTATATAACAGGGGGTAACACTGAAGCTTTCTTT. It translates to CASSYITGGNTEAFF.

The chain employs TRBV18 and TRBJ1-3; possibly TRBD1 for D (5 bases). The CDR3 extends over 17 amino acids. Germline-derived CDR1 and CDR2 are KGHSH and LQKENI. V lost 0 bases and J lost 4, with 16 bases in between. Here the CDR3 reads CASSPPLRGYAGNTIYF. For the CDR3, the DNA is TGTGCCAGCTCACCACCGCTGAGGGGTTACGCCGGAAACACCATATATTTT.

The CDR3 sequence: CASSYGQSHEQYF. Here the CDR3 DNA reads TGTGCCAGCAGTTACGGTCAGTCCCACGAGCAGTACTTC. The rearrangement joins TRBV6-2 or TRBV6-3 to TRBJ2-7, with D unresolved. V lost 2 bases to trimming and J lost 5 bases, with 10 bases between them. The CDR3 consists of 13 residues. Germline CDR1 and CDR2: MNHEY and SVGEGT.

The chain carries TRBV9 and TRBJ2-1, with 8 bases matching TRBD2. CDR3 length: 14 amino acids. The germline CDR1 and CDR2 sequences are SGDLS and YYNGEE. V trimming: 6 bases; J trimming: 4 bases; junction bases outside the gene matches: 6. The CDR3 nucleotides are TGTGCCAGCACCTTAACTAGCGGATACAATGAGCAGTTCTTC. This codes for CASTLTSGYNEQFF.

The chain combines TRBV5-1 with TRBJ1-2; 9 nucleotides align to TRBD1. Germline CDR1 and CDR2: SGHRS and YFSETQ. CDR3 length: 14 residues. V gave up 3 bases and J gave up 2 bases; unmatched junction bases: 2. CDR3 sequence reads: CASSSTGGNYGYTF. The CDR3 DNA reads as TGCGCCAGCAGCTCAACAGGGGGCAACTATGGCTACACCTTC.

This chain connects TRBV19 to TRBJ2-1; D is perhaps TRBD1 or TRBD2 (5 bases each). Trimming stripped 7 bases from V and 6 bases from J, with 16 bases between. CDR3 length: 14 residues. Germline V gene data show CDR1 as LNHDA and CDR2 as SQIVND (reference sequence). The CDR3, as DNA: TGTGCCAGTACAGGGACCGGCCGGAGCAATGAGCAGTTCTTC. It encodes CASTGTGRSNEQFF.

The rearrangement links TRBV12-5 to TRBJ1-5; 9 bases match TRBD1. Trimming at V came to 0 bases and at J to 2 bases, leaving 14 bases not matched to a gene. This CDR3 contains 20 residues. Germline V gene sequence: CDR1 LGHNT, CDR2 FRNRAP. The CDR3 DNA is TGTGCTAGTGGTTTGGTACCCGCCCGCCCAGACAGGGGGGGCAATCAGCCCCAGCATTTT. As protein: CASGLVPARPDRGGNQPQHF.

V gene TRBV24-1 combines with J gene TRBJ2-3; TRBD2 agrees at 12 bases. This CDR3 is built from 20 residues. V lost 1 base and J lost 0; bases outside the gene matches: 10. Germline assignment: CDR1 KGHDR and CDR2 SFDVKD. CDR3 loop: CATSDFPTSGRQLSTDTQYF. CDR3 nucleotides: TGTGCCACCAGTGATTTCCCGACTAGCGGGAGACAACTTAGCACAGATACGCAGTATTTT.

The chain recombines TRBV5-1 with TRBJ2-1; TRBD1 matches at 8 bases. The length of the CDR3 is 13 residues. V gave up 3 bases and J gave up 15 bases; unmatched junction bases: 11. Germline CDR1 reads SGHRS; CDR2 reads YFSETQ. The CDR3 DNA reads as TGCGCCAGCAGCTCTCCAGGGACAGGTGGCCTGTTCTTC. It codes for CASSSPGTGGLFF.

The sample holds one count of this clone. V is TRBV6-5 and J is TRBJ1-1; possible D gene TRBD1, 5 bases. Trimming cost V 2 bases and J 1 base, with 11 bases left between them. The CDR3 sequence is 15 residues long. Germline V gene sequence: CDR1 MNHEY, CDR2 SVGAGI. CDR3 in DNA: TGTGCCAGCAGTTACGCGGGGGTAAAGAACACTGAAGCTTTCTTT. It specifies CASSYAGVKNTEAFF.

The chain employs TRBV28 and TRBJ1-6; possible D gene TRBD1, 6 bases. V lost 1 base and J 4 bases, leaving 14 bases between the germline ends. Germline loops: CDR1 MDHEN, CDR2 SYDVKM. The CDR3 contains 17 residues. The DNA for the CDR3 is TGTGCCAGCAGTTTATTGGCGGGGGCAGGGTATAATTCACCCCTCCACTTT. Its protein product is CASSLLAGAGYNSPLHF.

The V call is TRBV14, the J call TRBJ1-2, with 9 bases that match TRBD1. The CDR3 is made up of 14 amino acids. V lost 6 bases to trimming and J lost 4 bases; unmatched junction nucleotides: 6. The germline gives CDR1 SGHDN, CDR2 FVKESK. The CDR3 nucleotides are TGTGCCAGCAGGCCGGACAGGGGATTCTATGGCTACACCTTC. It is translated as CASRPDRGFYGYTF.

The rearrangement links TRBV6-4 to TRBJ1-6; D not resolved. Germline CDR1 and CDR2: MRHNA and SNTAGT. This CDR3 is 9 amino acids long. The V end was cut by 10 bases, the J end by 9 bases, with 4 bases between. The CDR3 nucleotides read TGTGCCACCCCTTCACCCCTCCACTTT. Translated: CATPSPLHF.

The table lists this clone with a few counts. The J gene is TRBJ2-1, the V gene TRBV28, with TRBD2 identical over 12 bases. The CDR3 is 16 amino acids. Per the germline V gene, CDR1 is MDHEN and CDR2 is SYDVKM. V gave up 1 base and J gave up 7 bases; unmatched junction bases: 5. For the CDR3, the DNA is TGTGCCAGCAGTTTATCGGCTAGCGGGGGGGGAAATGAGCAGTTCTTC. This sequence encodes CASSLSASGGGNEQFF.

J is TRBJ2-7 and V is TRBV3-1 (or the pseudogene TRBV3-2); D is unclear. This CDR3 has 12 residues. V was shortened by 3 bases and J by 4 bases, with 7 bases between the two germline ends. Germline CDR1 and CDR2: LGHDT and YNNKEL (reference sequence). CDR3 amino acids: CASSQSEYEQYF. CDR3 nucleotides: TGTGCCAGCAGCCAGTCAGAGTACGAGCAGTACTTC.